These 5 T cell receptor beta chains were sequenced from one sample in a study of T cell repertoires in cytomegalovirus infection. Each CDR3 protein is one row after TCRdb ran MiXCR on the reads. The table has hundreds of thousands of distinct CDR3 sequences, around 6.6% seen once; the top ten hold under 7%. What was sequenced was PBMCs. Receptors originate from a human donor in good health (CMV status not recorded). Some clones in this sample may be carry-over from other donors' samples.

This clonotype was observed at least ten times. The CDR3: CASSWIQGSNTEAFF. CDR3 DNA: TGTGCCAGCAGTTGGATACAGGGTTCGAACACTGAAGCTTTCTTT. The chain employs TRBV6-2 or TRBV6-3 and TRBJ1-1; D is perhaps TRBD1 (6 bases). This CDR3 is built from 15 residues. Germline CDR1 reads MNHEY; CDR2 reads SVGEGT. V lost 4 bases and J lost 1, with 13 bases in between.

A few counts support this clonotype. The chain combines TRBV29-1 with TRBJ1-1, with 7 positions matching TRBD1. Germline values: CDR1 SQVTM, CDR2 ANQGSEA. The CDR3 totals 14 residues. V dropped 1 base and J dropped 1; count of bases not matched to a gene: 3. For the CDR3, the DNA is TGCAGCGTTGAAGTAAACAGGGGGAACACTGAAGCTTTCTTT. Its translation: CSVEVNRGNTEAFF.

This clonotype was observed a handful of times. CDR3 DNA: TGTGCCATCAGCACGGGACTAGCGGGAACCTACAATGAGCAGTTCTTC. Translation: CAISTGLAGTYNEQFF. The chain recombines TRBV10-3 with TRBJ2-1; 13 nucleotides align to TRBD2. Germline V gene data show CDR1 as ENHRY and CDR2 as SYGVKD. V lost 6 bases to trimming and J lost 2 bases; unmatched junction nucleotides: 4. The length of the CDR3 is 16 residues.

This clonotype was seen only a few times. The CDR3 sequence: CSARLAGPAYNEQFF. The CDR3 DNA is TGCAGTGCCAGACTAGCGGGGCCGGCCTACAATGAGCAGTTCTTC. The chain links TRBV20-1 to TRBJ2-1, with TRBD2 matching 11 bases. The CDR3 sequence is 15 residues long. CDR1 and CDR2 (germline): DFQATT, SNEGSKA (reference sequence). With 6 bases clipped from V and 2 bases from J, the junction kept 6 bases outside the gene matches.

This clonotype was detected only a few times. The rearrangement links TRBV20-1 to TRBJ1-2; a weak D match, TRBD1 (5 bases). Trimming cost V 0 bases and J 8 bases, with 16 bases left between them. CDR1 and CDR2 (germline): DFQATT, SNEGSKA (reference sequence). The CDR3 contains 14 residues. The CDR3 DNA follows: TGCAGTGCTAGAGATCATTCCGGGGGTAGAGGCTACACCTTC. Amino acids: CSARDHSGGRGYTF.